One TCR beta chain is described in this entry. Its antigen is not identified. This table comes from immunoSEQ multiplex PCR, and its TCRdb copy is limited to in-frame clones, with some not included. The sample carries 25,000 to 35,000 clones, around nine tenths recorded once. These data come from a study of graft-versus-host responses after intestinal transplantation. Looking at the study overall: Grafts were multivisceral, liver-intestinal, or isolated intestinal. The study gave all recipients anti-thymocyte globulin induction, then tacrolimus and steroids for approximately three years. Study-wide points: Researchers found GvH clones in recipient marrow, and some showed up first in ileum or blood. Individuals carrying graft-donor T cell macrochimerism showed high graft-versus-host to host-versus-graft clonal ratios in allografts.

V was clipped by 3 bases and J by 9 bases, with 9 bases between them. CDR3 length: 12 amino acids. Germline values: CDR1 ENHRY, CDR2 SYGVKD. The receptor comes from a human patient who received an intestinal transplant, so some T cells may come from the graft donor. The source material was PBMCs, sampled about 460 days after intestinal transplantation. This chain connects TRBV10-3 to TRBJ2-1, with TRBD2 as a possible D gene (7 bases). The CDR3 DNA sequence: TGTGCCATCAGTGAAGGGGGGGTTGAGCAGTTCTTC. The encoded protein is CAISEGGVEQFF.